Listed below are T cell receptor beta chains from one sample, sequenced in a study of blood T cells in healthy people across ages. TCRdb recomputed calls from the 5' RACE reads with MiXCR, one row per CDR3 protein. The sample includes 1.5 million or so distinct CDR3 sequences, 42% seen only once; the top ten take 7% to 9%. Specimen: blood. These receptors originate from a woman between 18 and 29 years old in good health. The CDR3 runs from the conserved cysteine through the conserved F or W. The order of the fields is J gene, D gene, V gene, clone size, CDR3 DNA, CDR3 protein. A D gene is named only where the DNA matches it firmly. A row's size may be missing; if present it is once, few, many or a size class.

TRBJ2-3	.	TRBV5-5	few	TGTGCCAGCAGCCCTAACCAGGGGATTTCCACAGATACGCAGTATTTT	CASSPNQGISTDTQYF
TRBJ2-1	.	TRBV6-2/TRBV6-3	once	TGTGCCAGCCAGTACTTGGGGGGACTCCGGGACAATGAGCAGTTCTTC	CASQYLGGLRDNEQFF
TRBJ2-7	.	TRBV6-2/TRBV6-3	.	TGTGCCAGCAGTTTGCTTGGGGTTTCCTACGAGCAGTACTTC	CASSLLGVSYEQYF
TRBJ2-3	TRBD2	TRBV12-3/TRBV12-4	.	TGTGCCAGCAGTTTAGCCGGGACTAGCGGGAGAGCTGATGCGCAGTATTTT	CASSLAGTSGRADAQYF
TRBJ2-1	.	TRBV11-2	.	TGTGCCAGCAGCTCGACCATAACAGGGGGGGTGTGGAATGAGCAGTTCTTC	CASSSTITGGVWNEQFF
TRBJ2-7	TRBD1	TRBV6-1	.	TGTGCCAGCAGTGTGCGGACAGGGGATTACGAGCAGTACTTC	CASSVRTGDYEQYF
TRBJ1-2	TRBD1	TRBV14	.	TGTGCCAGCAGGCCACAGGGGGCGGCTGGCTACACCTTC	CASRPQGAAGYTF
TRBJ2-5	.	TRBV12-3/TRBV12-4	.	TGTACCAGCGGACTAAGAAAAGAGACCCAGTACTTC	CTSGLRKETQYF
TRBJ2-2	.	TRBV12-3/TRBV12-4	.	TGTGCCAGCACTCGAGGGGGTCTCGCGAACACCGGGGAGCTGTTTTTT	CASTRGGLANTGELFF
TRBJ1-2	.	TRBV6-2/TRBV6-3	.	TGTGCCAGCAGTACTTTGACAGCAATCTATGGCTACACCTTC	CASSTLTAIYGYTF
TRBJ2-3	.	TRBV7-2	few	TGTGCCAGCAGCTTAGCTCCATGGGGAGAAGATACGCAGTATTTT	CASSLAPWGEDTQYF
TRBJ2-2	.	TRBV3-1	.	TGTGCCAGCAGCCAATGGGCCCTTTCGAACACCGGGGAGCTGTTTTTT	CASSQWALSNTGELFF
TRBJ1-2	TRBD1	TRBV28	.	TGTGCCAGCAGCCAACAGGGGGGTGCTAACCATGGCTACACCTTC	CASSQQGGANHGYTF
TRBJ2-1	TRBD2	TRBV30	.	TGTGCCTGGGGAGCGGGGACGGGGGGGTCTGAGCAGTTCTTC	CAWGAGTGGSEQFF
TRBJ2-7	TRBD1	TRBV2	.	TGTGCCAGCAGAGCCGGGACAGGGGGACCCTACGAGCAGTACTTC	CASRAGTGGPYEQYF
TRBJ2-1	.	TRBV7-3	.	TGTGCCAGCAGCTTAACCACATACTCCTACAATGAGCAGTTCTTC	CASSLTTYSYNEQFF
TRBJ2-1	TRBD1	TRBV7-6	.	TGTGCCGGCAGCTCGAGGACAGGGCGGGCGCAGTTCTTC	CAGSSRTGRAQFF
TRBJ2-7	TRBD1	TRBV6-2/TRBV6-3	.	TGTACCTCGAACAGGGGAACTTACGAGCAGTACTTC	CTSNRGTYEQYF
TRBJ2-7	.	TRBV4-1	.	TGCGCCAGCAGCCTGGGGGGCTTGGCAGGCAACTACGAGCAGTACTTC	CASSLGGLAGNYEQYF
TRBJ2-1	.	TRBV5-1	.	TGCGCCAGCAGCTCCGACGGACTAAACAATGAGCAGTTCTTC	CASSSDGLNNEQFF
TRBJ1-4	.	TRBV7-9	few	TGTGCCAGCAGCCCGGGGAGGACTAATGAAAAACTGTTTTTT	CASSPGRTNEKLFF
TRBJ1-1	.	TRBV4-1	.	TGCGCCAGCAGCCAAGTTAAGACCCTTGTTACTGAAGCTTTCTTT	CASSQVKTLVTEAFF
TRBJ1-6	.	TRBV20-1	.	TGCAGTGCTAGAGATTCCGGGGTTAATTCACCCCTCCACTTT	CSARDSGVNSPLHF
TRBJ2-7	.	TRBV5-1	few	TGCGCCAGCGGGGCAGGCTCCTACGAGCAGTACTTC	CASGAGSYEQYF
TRBJ1-4	.	TRBV4-2	few	TGTGCCAGCAGCCAACAGGTCCTTAATGAAAAACTGTTTTTT	CASSQQVLNEKLFF
TRBJ2-1	.	TRBV20-1	few	TGCAGTGCTAGAGAGGCTCGCGACTACAATGAGCAGTTCTTC	CSAREARDYNEQFF
TRBJ2-3	TRBD2	TRBV6-2/TRBV6-3	few	TGTGCCAGCAGCCATACTAGCGGGAGAAAGGATACGCAGTATTTT	CASSHTSGRKDTQYF
TRBJ1-1	.	TRBV25-1	many	TGTGCCAGCAGTGACAGGGGCGGGACTGAAGCTTTCTTT	CASSDRGGTEAFF
TRBJ2-5	TRBD1	TRBV12-3/TRBV12-4	few	TGTGCCAGCAGACTAACAGGGGGCGGGAAAGAGACCCAGTACTTC	CASRLTGGGKETQYF
TRBJ2-1	TRBD2	TRBV4-1	few	TGCGCCAGCAGCCAAGATCATACTAGCGGGGGTAGGAATGAGCAGTTCTTC	CASSQDHTSGGRNEQFF
TRBJ1-5	TRBD1	TRBV7-2	few	TGTGCCAGCAGCCCCAGAACAGGGGGCCATCAGCCCCAGCATTTT	CASSPRTGGHQPQHF
TRBJ2-7	.	TRBV4-2	.	TGTGCCGGCAGCCGCGACGACCGATCCTACGAGCAGTACTTC	CAGSRDDRSYEQYF
TRBJ2-3	.	TRBV6-6	once	TGTGCCAGCAGTACCCCGAGGGGGACTAGCACAGATACGCAGTATTTT	CASSTPRGTSTDTQYF
TRBJ1-5	.	TRBV10-3	.	TGTGCCATCCAAACAGACAGACCTAATCAGCCCCAGCATTTT	CAIQTDRPNQPQHF
TRBJ1-1	.	TRBV20-1	once	TGCAGTGCCCCGGGGGAACTGGAAACTGAAGCTTTCTTT	CSAPGELETEAFF
TRBJ1-2	.	TRBV25-1	few	TGTGCCAGCAGTGGCCGACAGCCGTGGGTGTTCTATGGCTACACCTTC	CASSGRQPWVFYGYTF
TRBJ2-7	.	TRBV12-3/TRBV12-4	few	TGTGCCAGCGGGGAAAGGGAATACGAGCAGTACTTC	CASGEREYEQYF
TRBJ2-7	TRBD2	TRBV10-3	few	TGTGCCATCAGCGACAGGACTAGCGGCAGCTCCTACGAGCAGTACTTC	CAISDRTSGSSYEQYF
TRBJ2-7	.	TRBV10-3	.	TGTGCCATCAGTGAGTCGAGTGGTCAGGGATACGAGCAGTACTTC	CAISESSGQGYEQYF
TRBJ2-5	TRBD1	TRBV20-1	.	TGCAGTGCTACGGGACAGCTGTACCAAGAGACCCAGTACTTC	CSATGQLYQETQYF
TRBJ2-5	.	TRBV5-1	.	TGCGCCAGCCAGGAGGCCAGCTCCTGGGAAGAGACCCAGTACTTC	CASQEASSWEETQYF
TRBJ1-2	TRBD1	TRBV7-9	.	TGTGCCAGCAGCTCTGGATCCAACAGGGGCCGCGCGTATGGCTACACCTTC	CASSSGSNRGRAYGYTF
TRBJ2-5	.	TRBV3-1	.	TGTGCCAGCAGCACCCCAAGGGACACCTACAATGAGCAGTACTTC	CASSTPRDTYNEQYF